This T cell receptor beta chain was identified during a study of blood T cell repertoires in COVID-19. The CDR3 runs to 12 residues. V lost 3 bases, J lost 5 bases, and 8 bases lay in between. Germline-derived CDR1 and CDR2 are DFQATT and SNEGSKA (reference sequence). Original analysis: Reference gene primer amplification in the assay estimated nucleated cell counts. Only in-frame clones appear in the TCRdb table, and some are missing; sequencing was by immunoSEQ multiplex PCR. The V and J calls and clone size are taken from that table; D and trimming were inferred from the DNA. The table includes over 250,000 clones, about 91% detected once.

This TCR derives from a person aged 18-29 years with COVID-19, enrolled during active disease. J is TRBJ2-1 and V is TRBV20-1, with TRBD2 as a possible D gene (5 bases). What was sequenced was peripheral blood. CDR3 DNA: TGCAGTGCTAGTAGCGTCCACAATGAGCAGTTCTTC. The encoded protein is CSASSVHNEQFF.